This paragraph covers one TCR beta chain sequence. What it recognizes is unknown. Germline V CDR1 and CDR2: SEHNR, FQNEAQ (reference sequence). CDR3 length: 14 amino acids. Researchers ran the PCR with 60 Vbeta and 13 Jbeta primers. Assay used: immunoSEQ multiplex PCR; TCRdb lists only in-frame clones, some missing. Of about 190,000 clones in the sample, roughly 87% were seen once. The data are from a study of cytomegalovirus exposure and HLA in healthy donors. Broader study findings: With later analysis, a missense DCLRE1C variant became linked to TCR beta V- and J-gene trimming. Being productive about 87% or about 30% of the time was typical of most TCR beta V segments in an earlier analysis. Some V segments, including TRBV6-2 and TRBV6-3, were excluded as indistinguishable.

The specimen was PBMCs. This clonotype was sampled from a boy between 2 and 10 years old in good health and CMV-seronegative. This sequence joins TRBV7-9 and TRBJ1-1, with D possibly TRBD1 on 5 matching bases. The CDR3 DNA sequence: TGTTTAACTGTCTATGGGGGGGGTAACACTGAAGCTTTCTTT. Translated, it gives CLTVYGGGNTEAFF.